This T cell receptor (beta chain) was identified during a study of T cells in women clearing cervical HPV infection. For the study at large: Blood came at first lesion visit for cases, post-clearance for controls.

Repertoires were generated with immunoSEQ multiplex PCR, while TCRdb's copy carries only in-frame clones and drops some. Seen in this sample are fewer than 35,000 clones; the ten most common clones hold 4.2%. About this clone: The antigen is not known. A junction boundary mismatches the germline segment, possibly from a read error. Sequencing ends 3 residues short of the CDR3 end; the germline J gene provides the rest. The sample contains more than one DNA sequence encoding this CDR3.

Germline CDR1 is LGHNA and CDR2 is YNFKEQ. The CDR3 runs 14 residues. General study results and limits: Repertoire richness, not evenness, was significantly elevated in CIN3+ cases versus controls.

The V gene is TRBV4-2, the J gene TRBJ2-7; TRBD1 agrees at 9 bases. The sequenced sample consisted of blood buffy coat. The sequence came from a woman between 18 and 69 years old with a cervical HPV16 infection that either progressed to CIN3+ or cleared (not recorded which). CDR3 DNA (partial): TGCGCCAGCAGCCCTGGACAGGGGAGGTACGAG. It encodes CASSPGQGRYE. The entire CDR3 is CASSPGQGRYEQYF.